A single sample is the source of the 11 T cell receptor beta chains below, sequenced in a study of blood T cell repertoires in COVID-19. The protocol was immunoSEQ multiplex PCR, while the TCRdb copy is restricted to in-frame clones and leaves out a portion. This sample yields roughly 330,000 clones, of which about four fifths are seen a single time; roughly 1.1% belongs to the top ten. Input material: peripheral blood. These receptors originate from a woman aged 45-65 years with acute or convalescent COVID-19.

The chain joins TRBV12-3 or TRBV12-4 to TRBJ1-1, with a tentative D call TRBD1 (5 bases). This CDR3 spans 13 amino acids. Trimming stripped 7 bases from V and 5 bases from J, with 14 bases between. The CDR3 coding sequence is TGTGCCAGCACCCAGGGCCTTGAGACTGAAGCTTTCTTT. It specifies CASTQGLETEAFF.

The rearrangement links TRBV24-1 to TRBJ2-2; 8 nucleotides match TRBD1. V lost 5 bases and J lost 1; bases outside the gene matches: 8. Germline lookup yields CDR1 KGHDR and CDR2 SFDVKD. The CDR3 is 17 residues long. The CDR3 DNA reads TGTGCCACCAGTGGCCCCCCCGGGACAGGGAACACCGGGGAGCTGTTTTTT. This codes for CATSGPPGTGNTGELFF.

The chain joins TRBV19 to TRBJ2-6; possible D gene TRBD1, 6 bases. The V gene lost 8 bases and the J gene lost 4 bases, with 12 bases spanning the gap. CDR3 size: 14 residues. Germline CDR1 reads LNHDA; CDR2 reads SQIVND (reference sequence). CDR3 residues: CASSSGTGANVLTF. The CDR3 region has the DNA TGTGCCAGTTCATCCGGGACAGGGGCCAACGTCCTGACTTTC. The variable domain in full, completed from reference TRBV19 and TRBJ2-6, reads DGGITQSPKYLFRKEGQNVTLSCEQNLNHDAMYWYRQDPGQGLRLIYYSQIVNDFQKGDIAEGYSVSREKKESFPLTVTSAQKNPTAFYLCASSSGTGANVLTFGAGSRLTVL.

The chain joins TRBV5-8 to TRBJ2-3, with D possibly matching TRBD1 (5 bases). CDR3 size: 15 residues. Per the germline V gene, CDR1 is SGHTS and CDR2 is YDEGEE. The V end was cut by 2 bases, the J end by 2 bases, with 12 bases between. The CDR3 loop reads CASSLSRQNTDTQYF. CDR3 sequence (DNA): TGTGCCAGCAGCTTAAGCCGACAGAACACAGATACGCAGTATTTT.

Worth noting for this clone: A much larger clone sits a single nucleotide away, making a read error possible. This specimen includes other DNA sequences encoding the same CDR3. The chain has TRBV4-1 and TRBJ2-5, with D perhaps TRBD2 (6 bases). V lost 5 bases, J lost 11 bases, and 18 bases lay in between. CDR1 MGHRA and CDR2 YSYEKL come from the germline V gene. The CDR3 sequence is 13 residues long. Written as DNA, the CDR3 is TGCGCCAGCAGCTGGACGGGAGAAGAGTCTCAGTACTTC. Translation gives CASSWTGEESQYF.

The CDR3: CASIPAPERGENGYTF. For the CDR3, the DNA is TGTGCCAGCATCCCTGCCCCGGAGCGGGGGGAAAATGGCTACACCTTC. This sequence joins TRBV5-5 and TRBJ1-2, with D tentatively TRBD1 (5 bases). Per germline, CDR1 SGHKS and CDR2 YYEKEE (reference sequence). CDR3 length: 16 residues. V lost 6 bases, J lost 6 bases, and 24 bases lay in between. Together with reference TRBV5-5 and TRBJ1-2, the CDR3 gives the full variable domain: DAGVTQSPTHLIKTRGQQVTLRCSPISGHKSVSWYQQVLGQGPQFIFQYYEKEERGRGNFPDRFSARQFPNYSSELNVNALLLGDSALYLCASIPAPERGENGYTFGSGTRLTVV.

This chain uses TRBV12-3 or TRBV12-4 with TRBJ2-5; 8 bases line up with TRBD1. Germline trimming cut 7 bases from V and 4 bases from J; bases unmatched to any gene: 5. This CDR3 is 13 amino acids long. The CDR3 DNA reads TGTGCCAGCACCGTGACAGGGGCAGAGACCCAGTACTTC. Its protein product is CASTVTGAETQYF.

The chain combines TRBV5-1 with TRBJ2-1; 7 nucleotides align to TRBD2. The V and J ends lost 0 bases and 7 bases, in that order; junction bases with no gene match: 7. The CDR3 has 15 residues. The germline CDR1 and CDR2 sequences are SGHRS and YFSETQ. The CDR3 sequence: CASSLGDYPGNEQFF. DNA for the CDR3: TGCGCCAGCAGCTTGGGGGACTACCCAGGGAATGAGCAGTTCTTC.

The CDR3 coding sequence is TGTGCCAGCAGGAAGGGACAGGGGGAGAATTCACCCCTCCACTTT. Its protein product is CASRKGQGENSPLHF. V is TRBV5-5 and J is TRBJ1-6; 11 positions agree with TRBD1. The CDR3 has 15 amino acids. Per the germline V gene, CDR1 is SGHKS and CDR2 is YYEKEE (reference sequence). V lost 5 bases to trimming and J lost 7 bases; unmatched junction nucleotides: 5.

This clone was observed many times. V and J are TRBV19 and TRBJ2-7; 8 bases match TRBD1. V gave up 0 bases and J gave up 3 bases; unmatched junction bases: 4. The length of the CDR3 is 15 residues. CDR1 is LNHDA, CDR2 SQIVND, per germline (reference sequence). CDR3 DNA sequence: TGTGCCAGTAGTATAGAGGCAGGGGGCAGCTACGAGCAGTACTTC. Translating gives CASSIEAGGSYEQYF.

This chain uses TRBV4-2 with TRBJ1-1, with 9 positions matching TRBD1. V was clipped by 1 base and J by 1 base; unmatched bases: 4. Germline V gene sequence: CDR1 LGHNA, CDR2 YNFKEQ. CDR3 size: 16 residues. CDR3 DNA sequence: TGTGCCAGCAGCCAAGGGGGACAGGGAAGGAACACTGAAGCTTTCTTT. It translates to CASSQGGQGRNTEAFF.